This T cell receptor (beta chain) was identified in a study of beta chain features in type 1 diabetes. Study summary: Researchers looked at some 110 million sorted cells across all samples.

Deletions cut 8 bases from V and 2 bases from J, with 16 bases between. The CDR3 totals 15 residues. Germline V gives CDR1 MNHEY, CDR2 SVGAGI. Points from the study as a whole: Shortening that was moderate but significant affected the TCRB CDR3s of Type 1 diabetes patients in all four CD4+ subsets.

As every portion of the isolated RNA was reverse transcribed, the sequencing read expressed TCRB transcripts. Sequencing used immunoSEQ multiplex PCR; TCRdb keeps in-frame clones, though not all of them. The sample contains under 200,000 clones, around 8% of which appear only once. Worth noting for this clone: Antigen unknown.

This rearrangement joins TRBV6-5 to TRBJ1-5; D may be TRBD1 (6 bases). This clonotype was sampled from a man younger than 35 in good health. The sample comprised central memory CD4+ T cells from blood. The CDR3 DNA reads as TGTGCCAGCGGGAGAGGGGGGGAGGGCAATCAGCCCCAGCATTTT. This gives the protein CASGRGGEGNQPQHF.